This T cell receptor beta chain is drawn from a study of patients and donors after allogeneic stem cell transplantation (dated by TCRdb to about 2020). This clonotype was found a few times. Its antigen is unknown. There are no base qualities to consult, and no much larger clone falls within one base. The CDR3 contains 13 residues, cysteine and phenylalanine counted. Only the CDR3 portion is preserved as DNA: 39 bases, with reading frame beginning at the first base. CDR1 and CDR2 are read off the germline V gene as MDHEN and SYDVKM. Deletion took 6 bases off V and 8 bases off J, with a span of 14 bases between the germline ends. The library was obtained by RT-PCR. The instrument given in TCRdb is NextSeq 550. The raw public reads went through TCRdb reprocessing: fastp at Q25, MiXCR clone calling, in-frame beta chains kept. A single entry per CDR3 protein holds the most common genes and DNA from its merged rows. This sample comprises some 200,000 distinct CDR3 sequences, about 40% of them detected only once. In total, the top ten clones hold approximately 30% of the sample.

This clonotype was sampled from a human donor who was either an allogeneic HSCT recipient or a stem cell or donor lymphocyte infusion donor (not recorded which). It is not recorded whose cells these are; they may come from a transplant donor. The specimen sequenced was blood, either unsorted or a sorted T cell fraction (not recorded which). The receptor chain draws on TRBV28 and TRBJ2-1, and possibly TRBD2, on 5 matching bases. The DNA sequence is as follows: TGTGCCAGCAGCCAACTAGAACTCGATGAGCAGTTCTTC. It translates as CASSQLELDEQFF.